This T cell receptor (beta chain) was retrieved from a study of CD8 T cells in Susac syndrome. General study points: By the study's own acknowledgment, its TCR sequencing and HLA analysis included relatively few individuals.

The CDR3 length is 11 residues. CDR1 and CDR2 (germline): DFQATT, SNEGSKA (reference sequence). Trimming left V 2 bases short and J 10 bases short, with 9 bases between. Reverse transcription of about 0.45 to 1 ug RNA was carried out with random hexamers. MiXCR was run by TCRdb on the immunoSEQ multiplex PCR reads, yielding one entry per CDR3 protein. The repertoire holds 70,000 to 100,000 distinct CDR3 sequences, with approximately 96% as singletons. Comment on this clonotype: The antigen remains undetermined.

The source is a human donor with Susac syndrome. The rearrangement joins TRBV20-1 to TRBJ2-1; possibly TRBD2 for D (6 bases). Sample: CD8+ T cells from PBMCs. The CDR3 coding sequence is TGCAGTGCTAGACGGGAGAGGGAGCAGTTCTTC. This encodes CSARREREQFF.